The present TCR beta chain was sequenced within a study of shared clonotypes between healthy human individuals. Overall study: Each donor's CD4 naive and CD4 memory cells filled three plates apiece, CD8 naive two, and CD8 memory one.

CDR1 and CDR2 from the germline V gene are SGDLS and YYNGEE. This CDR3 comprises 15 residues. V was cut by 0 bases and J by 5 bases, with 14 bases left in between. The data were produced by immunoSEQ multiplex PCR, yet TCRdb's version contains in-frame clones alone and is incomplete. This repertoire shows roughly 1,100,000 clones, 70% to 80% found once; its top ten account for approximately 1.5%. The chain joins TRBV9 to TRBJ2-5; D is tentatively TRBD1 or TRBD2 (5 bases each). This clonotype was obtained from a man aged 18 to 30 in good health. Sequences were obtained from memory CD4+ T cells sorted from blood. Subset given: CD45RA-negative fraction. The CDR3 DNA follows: TGTGCCAGCAGCGTAGACGAGGGGATGGGGGAGACCCAGTACTTC. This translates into CASSVDEGMGETQYF.